This T cell receptor (beta chain) appears in the sequencing data of a study of regulatory T cells in long-lasting Graves disease. Both iRepertoire HTBI primers and Arm-PCR of CDR3 regions were used to build the TCR beta libraries. MiXCR was run by TCRdb on the multiplex PCR reads, yielding one entry per CDR3 protein. The profile shows some 330,000 distinct CDR3 sequences, 23% of them singletons. Comment on this clonotype: No antigen is known for it.

The length of the CDR3 is 17 residues. Germline V gene data show CDR1 as DFQATT and CDR2 as SNEGSKA (reference sequence). Losses at the gene ends were 0 bases for V and 5 bases for J; bases not matched to a gene: 13. Time point: persistent/refractory GD, antithyroid drugs over 5 years with positive TRAb. PBMC RNA served as the TCR library source. The patient group derived from an endocrinology department in Xi'an, China. Study-wide results and limits: Persistent-disease Graves' patients showed less TCR diversity than new cases.

This TCR was recovered from a middle-aged woman with Graves disease. The chain links TRBV20-1 to TRBJ2-3; the match to TRBD2 covers 8 bases. The sample in question was peripheral blood mononuclear cells (PBMCs), obtained when the disease was refractory, from a patient treated with antithyroid drugs. CDR3 bases: TGCAGTGCTAGAGATTTTTCCATAGCGGGATCGTTAGATACGCAGTATTTT. Its translation: CSARDFSIAGSLDTQYF.